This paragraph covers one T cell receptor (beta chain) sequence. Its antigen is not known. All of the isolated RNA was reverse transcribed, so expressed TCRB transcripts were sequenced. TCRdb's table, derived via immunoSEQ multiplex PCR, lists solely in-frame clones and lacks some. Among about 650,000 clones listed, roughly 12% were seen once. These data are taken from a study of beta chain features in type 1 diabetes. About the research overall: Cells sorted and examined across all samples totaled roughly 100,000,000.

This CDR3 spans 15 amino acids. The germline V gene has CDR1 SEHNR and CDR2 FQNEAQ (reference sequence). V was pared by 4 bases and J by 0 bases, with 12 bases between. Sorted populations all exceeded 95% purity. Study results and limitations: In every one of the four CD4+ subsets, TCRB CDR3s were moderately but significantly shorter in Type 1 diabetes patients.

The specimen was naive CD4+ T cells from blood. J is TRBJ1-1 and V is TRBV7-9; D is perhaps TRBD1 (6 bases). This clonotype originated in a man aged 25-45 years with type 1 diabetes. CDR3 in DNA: TGTGCCAGCAGCTCCATAAGGACAGTGAACACTGAAGCTTTCTTT. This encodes CASSSIRTVNTEAFF. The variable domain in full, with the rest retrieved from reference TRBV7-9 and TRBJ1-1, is DTGVSQNPRHKITKRGQNVTFRCDPISEHNRLYWYRQTLGQGPEFLTYFQNEAQLEKSRLLSDRFSAERPKGSFSTLEIQRTEQGDSAMYLCASSSIRTVNTEAFFGQGTRLTVV.